The 9 T cell receptor beta chains presented below share a single source sample, sequenced in a study of shared clonotypes between healthy human individuals. The table came from immunoSEQ multiplex PCR; TCRdb's copy has only in-frame clones and leaves some out. The table lists some 2.1 million clones, roughly 96% of them singletons. The sequencing sample was made of naive CD4+ T cells sorted from blood. The subset: CD45RA+ positively selected. These receptors were taken from a man aged 18 to 29 in good health.

The rearrangement joins TRBV4-1 to TRBJ2-1, with 8 positions matching TRBD1. The CDR3 consists of 15 residues. V gave up 2 bases and J gave up 7 bases; unmatched junction bases: 7. CDR1 MGHRA and CDR2 YSYEKL come from the germline V gene. The DNA for the CDR3 is TGCGCCAGCAGCCAACAGGGGGCCGGGATGAATGAGCAGTTCTTC. This encodes CASSQQGAGMNEQFF.

This clone has only one observation. The V gene is TRBV7-9, the J gene TRBJ2-3; tentative D call: TRBD1 (6 bases). CDR1 and CDR2 (germline): SEHNR, FQNEAQ (reference sequence). There are 15 residues in the CDR3. V was trimmed by 0 bases and J by 7 bases, leaving 14 bases between them. CDR3 loop: CASSLAAGQLNTQYF. In nucleotides, the CDR3 is TGTGCCAGCAGCTTAGCCGCTGGACAGCTTAATACGCAGTATTTT.

The rearrangement uses TRBV7-3 and TRBJ1-1; 7 bases agree with TRBD1. The CDR3 totals 14 residues. Trimming removed 4 bases from V and 1 base from J; junction bases left unmatched: 3. Germline values: CDR1 SGHTA, CDR2 FQGTGA. CDR3 in amino acids: CASSYRGPNTEAFF. In nucleotides, the CDR3 is TGTGCCAGCAGCTACAGGGGCCCGAACACTGAAGCTTTCTTT.

Worth noting for this clone: One junction end disagrees with the germline gene, perhaps due to a read error. The V gene is TRBV7-9, the J gene TRBJ2-5, with 11 bases that match TRBD2. CDR1 is SEHNR, CDR2 FQNEAQ, per germline (reference sequence). The CDR3 length is 15 residues. The CDR3 reads CASSLAGGLSETQYF. The CDR3 DNA reads as TGTGCCAGCAGCCTAGCGGGAGGCCTCTCGGAGACCCAGTACTTC. The whole variable domain, filled in from reference TRBV7-9 and TRBJ2-5, reads DTGVSQNPRHKITKRGQNVTFRCDPISEHNRLYWYRQTLGQGPEFLTYFQNEAQLEKSRLLSDRFSAERPKGSFSTLEIQRTEQGDSAMYLCASSLAGGLSETQYFGPGTRLLVL.

Here the CDR3 DNA reads TGTGCCAGCTCACAGGGACAGAATAACTATGGCTACACCTTC. Protein: CASSQGQNNYGYTF. J is TRBJ1-2 and V is TRBV18, with 7 bases identical to TRBD1. CDR1 KGHSH and CDR2 LQKENI come from the germline V gene. The V gene end was trimmed by 4 bases and the J gene end by 1 base; junction bases not matched to a gene: 3. The CDR3 has 14 amino acids.

This chain links TRBV5-5 with TRBJ1-2, with 7 bases aligning to TRBD1. The V gene end was trimmed by 4 bases and the J gene end by 6 bases; junction bases not matched to a gene: 9. The CDR3 extends over 14 amino acids. CDR1 and CDR2 (germline): SGHKS, YYEKEE (reference sequence). CDR3: CASSMKQGMDGYTF. CDR3 coding DNA: TGTGCCAGCAGCATGAAACAGGGGATGGATGGCTACACCTTC.

The chain employs TRBV5-1 and TRBJ1-4; 11 nucleotides align to TRBD1. The CDR3 is made up of 16 amino acids. The germline CDR1 and CDR2 sequences are SGHRS and YFSETQ. Trimming at V came to 4 bases and at J to 6 bases, leaving 8 bases not matched to a gene. The CDR3 region is CASSTGTGGSDEKLFF. The CDR3 DNA reads TGCGCCAGCAGCACTGGGACAGGGGGATCGGATGAAAAACTGTTTTTT.

In its sample, this clone was seen a few times. The genes are TRBV12-5 and TRBJ2-7; either TRBD1 or TRBD2 may supply D (5 bases each). CDR1 is LGHNT, CDR2 FRNRAP, per germline. The CDR3 covers 16 residues. V lost 7 bases and J lost 2, with 21 bases in between. The CDR3 protein is CASASGTRTLTYEQYF. The CDR3 DNA reads as TGTGCTAGTGCCTCGGGGACCCGGACTCTGACCTACGAGCAGTACTTC.

The rearrangement uses TRBV29-1 and TRBJ2-7, with a tentative D call TRBD2 (6 bases). The CDR3 runs 13 residues. Trimming left V 6 bases short and J 0 bases short, with 12 bases between. The germline CDR1 and CDR2 sequences are SQVTM and ANQGSEA. The CDR3 bases are TGCAGCGTCCCGACGCGGGGCTCCTACGAGCAGTACTTC. This encodes CSVPTRGSYEQYF.